A single sample gave rise to the 13 T cell receptor beta chains below, sequenced in a study of OX40 agonist ivuxolimab in advanced cancers. The data were produced by immunoSEQ multiplex PCR, yet TCRdb's version contains in-frame clones alone and is incomplete. The repertoire holds approximately 22,000 clones, with about 88% as singletons. This sample comprised CD4+ or CD8+ T cells sorted from blood, obtained in a trial of the OX40 agonist ivuxolimab. The receptors stem from an adult with an advanced solid tumor such as melanoma, head and neck, liver or kidney cancer.

The gene calls are TRBV10-3 and TRBJ1-5; D is undetermined. The CDR3 loop spans 14 amino acids. V was trimmed by 3 bases and J by 5 bases, leaving 11 bases between them. Looked up from germline, CDR1 is ENHRY and CDR2 is SYGVKD. CDR3: CAISDGSPYQPQHF. In DNA form, the CDR3 reads TGTGCCATCAGTGACGGAAGCCCCTATCAGCCCCAGCATTTT.

This chain connects TRBV21-1 to TRBJ1-6. TRBV21-1 is termed a pseudogene. This CDR3 is 17 amino acids long. CDR3 DNA: TGTGCCAGCGCAGAGTCAGGTAGACGGGGAAGGAATTCACCCCTCCACTTT. Encoded protein: CASAESGRRGRNSPLHF.

V gene TRBV7-2 combines with J gene TRBJ2-7; D unclear. CDR3 length: 14 residues. Germline-derived CDR1 and CDR2 are SGHTA and FQGNSA. Trimming left V 2 bases short and J 1 base short, with 9 bases between. CDR3: CASSLTTGSYEQYF. The CDR3 nucleotides read TGTGCCAGCAGCTTAACGACTGGATCCTACGAGCAGTACTTC.

The chain recombines TRBV27 with TRBJ1-2, with a weak D call TRBD1 (5 bases). The CDR3 contains 14 residues. Looked up from germline, CDR1 is MNHEY and CDR2 is SMNVEV (reference sequence). V shed 0 bases and J shed 8 bases, with 13 bases lying between them. This chain's CDR3 is CASSLSPGSYGYTF. For the CDR3, the DNA is TGTGCCAGCAGTTTATCACCAGGGTCTTACGGCTACACCTTC.

The V and J genes are TRBV19 and TRBJ2-1, with 9 bases that match TRBD1. The ends lost 9 bases at V and 3 bases at J; junction bases unmatched: 3. The germline CDR1 and CDR2 sequences are LNHDA and SQIVND (reference sequence). The CDR3 extends over 13 amino acids. The CDR3 bases are TGTGCCAGCGGGACAGGGTTCTACAATGAGCAGTTCTTC. It translates to CASGTGFYNEQFF.

This sequence joins TRBV9 and TRBJ2-7; D is ambiguous. The CDR3 covers 12 residues. Germline CDR1 is SGDLS and CDR2 is YYNGEE. Trimming left V 3 bases short and J 1 base short, with 5 bases between. DNA of the CDR3: TGTGCCAGCAGCGGGGAATCCTACGAGCAGTACTTC. Translating it yields CASSGESYEQYF.

The chain combines TRBV7-8 with TRBJ2-5; D is tentatively TRBD1 or TRBD2 (5 bases each). Germline V gene lookup returns CDR1 SGHVS and CDR2 FQNEAQ. V was clipped by 4 bases and J by 0 bases, with 18 bases between them. The CDR3 consists of 17 residues. As DNA, the CDR3 is TGTGCCAGCAGCTACCCAAGGGACCATACAAACCAAGAGACCCAGTACTTC. Its translation is CASSYPRDHTNQETQYF.

V and J are TRBV2 and TRBJ2-1; TRBD2 matches at 9 bases. Germline loops: CDR1 SNHLY, CDR2 FYNNEI. Losses at the gene ends were 2 bases for V and 4 bases for J; bases not matched to a gene: 3. This CDR3 contains 15 residues. The CDR3 loop is CASSEMLAGYNEQFF. The CDR3 nucleotides are TGTGCCAGCAGTGAAATGCTAGCGGGATACAATGAGCAGTTCTTC. The whole variable domain, filled in from reference TRBV2 and TRBJ2-1, reads EPEVTQTPSHQVTQMGQEVILRCVPISNHLYFYWYRQILGQKVEFLVSFYNNEISEKSEIFDDQFSVERPDGSNFTLKIRSTKLEDSAMYFCASSEMLAGYNEQFFGPGTRLTVL.

The J gene is TRBJ2-1, the V gene TRBV2; TRBD1 matches 10 bases. The junction had 4 bases not matched to a gene; V was cut back by 5 bases and J by 0 bases. This CDR3 spans 16 amino acids. Germline CDR1 SNHLY, CDR2 FYNNEI. CDR3 in amino acids: CASSPGTGVSYNEQFF. The CDR3 coding sequence is TGTGCCAGCAGTCCCGGGACAGGGGTCTCCTACAATGAGCAGTTCTTC.

This clone is a singleton in its sample. The chain is built from TRBV10-1 and TRBJ2-7, with 8 bases matching TRBD1. J gave up 2 bases and V 8 bases, and 8 bases lay outside the gene matches. This CDR3 has 14 residues. Per germline, CDR1 WNHNN and CDR2 SYGVQD (reference sequence). CDR3 sequence (DNA): TGCGCCAGCTCAGAGGACAGGGCGCCCTACGAGCAGTACTTC. Its protein product is CASSEDRAPYEQYF.

This chain joins TRBV6-5 and TRBJ1-3; D possibly corresponds to TRBD1 (6 bases). The V gene's germline CDR1 is MNHEY and CDR2 SVGAGI. The V gene lost 8 bases and the J gene lost 0 bases, with 11 bases spanning the gap. The CDR3 consists of 14 residues. CDR3 loop: CASFGGNSGNTIYF. In DNA, the CDR3 is TGTGCCAGCTTTGGGGGCAACTCTGGAAACACCATATATTTT.

This clone was seen just once. V and J are TRBV4-2 and TRBJ2-2; 8 nucleotides align to TRBD1. This CDR3 has 17 amino acids. Germline V CDR1 and CDR2: LGHNA, YNFKEQ. V dropped 0 bases and J dropped 6; count of bases not matched to a gene: 9. The chain's CDR3 is CASSQETGQVFAGELFF. CDR3 in DNA: TGTGCCAGCAGCCAAGAAACGGGACAGGTCTTTGCCGGGGAGCTGTTTTTT.

This chain links TRBV9 with TRBJ2-7; 12 nucleotides align to TRBD2. Per the germline V gene, CDR1 is SGDLS and CDR2 is YYNGEE. With 3 bases clipped from V and 2 bases from J, the junction kept 3 bases outside the gene matches. The CDR3 covers 15 residues. The CDR3 loop is CASSAPSGRAYEQYF. In DNA form, the CDR3 reads TGTGCCAGCAGCGCCCCTAGCGGGAGGGCCTACGAGCAGTACTTC.